Listed here are 24 T cell receptor beta chains from one sample, sequenced in a study of T cells in Graves' hyperthyroidism and ophthalmopathy. Researchers amplified the TCR beta CDR3 regions from RNA transcripts. First-round RT-PCR with HTBI primers amplified the TCR CDR3 region. TCRdb passed the multiplex PCR reads through MiXCR, listing each CDR3 protein once. The data contain roughly 750,000 distinct CDR3 sequences, less than 20% of them singletons. The specimen was blood. The receptors originated from a man younger than 35 with Graves' hyperthyroidism.

This clonotype occurred a few times. The J gene is TRBJ2-1, the V gene TRBV6-2 or TRBV6-3; D perhaps matches TRBD2 (5 bases). V lost 6 bases and J lost 2, with 14 bases in between. The CDR3 contains 15 residues. Germline-derived CDR1 and CDR2 are MNHEY and SVGEGT. CDR3 sequence reads: CASSVAGGPYNEQFF. CDR3 DNA sequence: TGTGCCAGCAGCGTGGCGGGTGGCCCCTACAATGAGCAGTTCTTC.

Ten or more counts support this clonotype. This rearrangement joins TRBV7-9 to TRBJ1-4, with 9 bases identical to TRBD1. Germline CDR1 reads SEHNR; CDR2 reads FQNEAQ (reference sequence). V gave up 1 base and J gave up 8 bases; unmatched junction bases: 8. CDR3 length: 16 residues. Written as DNA, the CDR3 is TGTGCCAGCAGCTTAGTGGGGACAGGGCAGGAGGAAAAACTGTTTTTT. Amino acids: CASSLVGTGQEEKLFF.

This clonotype was picked up a small number of times. The chain joins TRBV24-1 to TRBJ2-1, with 10 positions matching TRBD1. Germline CDR1 and CDR2: KGHDR and SFDVKD. After removal of 3 bases from V and 6 bases from J, the junction contained 4 bases not matched to a gene. This CDR3 is 15 amino acids long. CDR3 in amino acids: CATSDGRTGGNEQFF. The CDR3 bases are TGTGCCACCAGTGATGGGCGGACAGGGGGCAATGAGCAGTTCTTC.

The V gene is TRBV20-1, the J gene TRBJ2-7; no firm D call. CDR1 is DFQATT and CDR2 is SNEGSKA in the germline V gene (reference sequence). The CDR3 sequence is 12 residues long. Trimming cost V 3 bases and J 3 bases, with 9 bases left between them. CDR3 protein: CSARVGLYEQYF. The CDR3 nucleotides read TGCAGTGCTAGGGTCGGCCTCTACGAGCAGTACTTC.

This clonotype was detected many times. The rearrangement links TRBV11-2 to TRBJ1-2; D is possibly TRBD1 (5 bases). The CDR3 is made up of 14 amino acids. Germline lookup yields CDR1 SGHAT and CDR2 FQNNGV. V was clipped by 1 base and J by 6 bases, with 12 bases between them. CDR3 region: CASSLVGGSDGYTF. CDR3 nucleotides: TGTGCCAGCAGCTTAGTTGGGGGGAGCGATGGCTACACCTTC.

This clonotype has more than one count but fewer than ten. V usage is TRBV13 and J usage is TRBJ2-5; D remains unclear. The germline gives CDR1 PRHDT, CDR2 FYEKMQ (reference sequence). CDR3 length: 14 residues. V was pared by 4 bases and J by 3 bases, with 12 bases between. In DNA, the CDR3 is TGTGCCAGCAGCTATAGACTTTTCAAAGAGACCCAGTACTTC. Its translation is CASSYRLFKETQYF.

This clonotype was recorded at least ten times. This chain connects TRBV10-3 to TRBJ2-7; D is undetermined. Germline V lookup: CDR1 ENHRY, CDR2 SYGVKD. This CDR3 spans 14 amino acids. Trimming cost V 4 bases and J 3 bases, with 13 bases left between them. This chain's CDR3 is CAISAGLVSYEQYF. DNA for the CDR3: TGTGCCATCAGTGCTGGATTAGTAAGCTACGAGCAGTACTTC.

This clonotype was recorded a few times. This chain uses TRBV18 with TRBJ1-5, with 9 bases that match TRBD1. Germline assignment: CDR1 KGHSH and CDR2 LQKENI. Losses at the gene ends were 3 bases for V and 4 bases for J; bases not matched to a gene: 4. The CDR3 runs 15 residues. The DNA of the CDR3 is TGTGCCAGCTCACCGCAACAGGGGGCTAATCAGCCCCAGCATTTT. It yields the protein CASSPQQGANQPQHF.

The CDR3: CASSSGVGRTTEAFF. For the CDR3, the DNA is TGTGCCAGCAGCTCGGGGGTGGGGAGAACCACTGAAGCTTTCTTT. The rearrangement uses TRBV11-1 and TRBJ1-1; D is possibly TRBD1 (5 bases). CDR1 and CDR2 (germline): SGHAT, FQDESV (reference sequence). This CDR3 region has 15 residues. Trimming left V 4 bases short and J 4 bases short, with 16 bases between.

The chain couples TRBV7-2 to TRBJ1-1; 7 bases map to TRBD1. Germline assignment: CDR1 SGHTA and CDR2 FQGNSA. CDR3 length: 15 residues. V lost 5 bases and J lost 3; bases outside the gene matches: 9. The chain's CDR3 is CASSPIWDRHTEAFF. The CDR3 DNA sequence: TGTGCCAGCAGCCCGATATGGGACAGACACACTGAAGCTTTCTTT.

About this clonotype: A much more abundant neighbour one base away suggests this may be a read error. This chain links TRBV2 with TRBJ2-4, with TRBD2 matching 7 bases. Trimming at V came to 6 bases and at J to 0 bases, leaving 5 bases not matched to a gene. Germline CDR1 reads SNHLY; CDR2 reads FYNNEI. The CDR3 spans 15 residues. CDR3 in DNA: TGTGCCAGCAGGGGGGGGTTCGTAGCCAAAAACATTCAGTACTTC. Protein product: CASRGGFVAKNIQYF.

This clonotype was counted ten times or more. The CDR3 region is CSAPLGSSDTQYF. Here the CDR3 DNA reads TGCAGTGCCCCACTGGGATCTTCAGATACGCAGTATTTT. The chain is built from TRBV20-1 and TRBJ2-3, with no clear D. The ends were cut back, 6 bases at V and 4 bases at J, with 14 bases in the middle. Germline-derived CDR1 and CDR2 are DFQATT and SNEGSKA (reference sequence). This CDR3 is built from 13 residues.

There are a few counts of this clonotype. The chain joins TRBV20-1 to TRBJ1-2; TRBD1 might be the D (5 bases). This CDR3 comprises 17 residues. Germline V gene data show CDR1 as DFQATT and CDR2 as SNEGSKA (reference sequence). The ends were cut back, 1 base at V and 4 bases at J, with 22 bases in the middle. Written as DNA, the CDR3 is TGCAGTGCTAGAGTTCGCCCCGGGGCGACTACCTTCTATGGCTACACCTTC. It translates to CSARVRPGATTFYGYTF.

The table lists this clonotype with a few counts. The chain links TRBV6-1 to TRBJ1-1; D is uncertain. V lost 6 bases and J lost 1, with 12 bases in between. Germline V gene sequence: CDR1 MNHNS, CDR2 SASEGT. The CDR3 covers 14 residues. This CDR3 reads CASRAGGPNTEAFF. The CDR3 DNA sequence: TGTGCCAGCAGAGCGGGAGGCCCGAACACTGAAGCTTTCTTT.

A few counts support this clonotype. J is TRBJ2-1 and V is TRBV2; TRBD1 matches 7 bases. CDR1 and CDR2 from the germline V gene are SNHLY and FYNNEI. The V and J ends lost 8 bases and 1 base, in that order; junction bases with no gene match: 8. The CDR3 consists of 15 residues. This chain's CDR3 is CASSTPGQSYNEQFF. CDR3 DNA: TGTGCCAGCTCAACCCCGGGACAGTCCTACAATGAGCAGTTCTTC.

This clonotype was counted many times. The V gene is TRBV19, the J gene TRBJ1-1, with a tentative D call TRBD1 (5 bases). V was clipped by 7 bases and J by 1 base, with 10 bases between them. CDR3 size: 13 residues. Per germline, CDR1 LNHDA and CDR2 SQIVND (reference sequence). The CDR3 loop is CASNTGWNTEAFF. The CDR3 DNA sequence: TGTGCCAGTAATACAGGATGGAACACTGAAGCTTTCTTT.

The chain is built from TRBV20-1 and TRBJ2-5, with TRBD2 matching over 14 bases. This CDR3 spans 15 amino acids. Germline V gene lookup returns CDR1 DFQATT and CDR2 SNEGSKA (reference sequence). Unmatched junction bases numbered 8, after V lost 6 bases and J lost 5 bases. The CDR3 coding sequence is TGCAGTGCAGAGACTAGCGGGAGGGCCGGGGAGACCCAGTACTTC. This translates into CSAETSGRAGETQYF.

This clonotype was observed at least ten times. The rearrangement uses TRBV2 and TRBJ1-1; D remains ambiguous. The germline V and J ends were trimmed by 11 bases and 5 bases, with 24 bases remaining between them. This CDR3 spans 15 amino acids. Looked up from germline, CDR1 is SNHLY and CDR2 is FYNNEI. For the CDR3, the DNA is TGTGCCGAGGTGCCGGACCACAAGGGAGGGACTGAAGCTTTCTTT. It yields the protein CAEVPDHKGGTEAFF.

In this sample, this clonotype turned up a few times. J is TRBJ2-3 and V is TRBV12-3 or TRBV12-4; TRBD2 is a possible D gene (7 bases). The CDR3 loop spans 18 amino acids. V shed 2 bases and J shed 2 bases, with 20 bases lying between them. CDR3 residues: CASSLPLGGHPTTDTQYF. The DNA of the CDR3 is TGTGCCAGCAGTTTACCCCTGGGGGGGCACCCTACCACAGATACGCAGTATTTT.

The V gene is TRBV3-1, the J gene TRBJ2-7; TRBD1 matches at 9 bases. The CDR3 is 14 amino acids. The germline V gene encodes CDR1 LGHDT and CDR2 YNNKEL (reference sequence). V lost 4 bases to trimming and J lost 4 bases; unmatched junction nucleotides: 5. The CDR3 DNA reads TGTGCCAGCAGCCGACCCGGGACAGGGTACGAGCAGTACTTC. Translated, it gives CASSRPGTGYEQYF.

This sequence joins TRBV24-1 and TRBJ2-1; no clear D gene. The length of the CDR3 is 14 residues. Per germline, CDR1 KGHDR and CDR2 SFDVKD. V was shortened by 4 bases and J by 4 bases, with 10 bases between the two germline ends. CDR3 sequence reads: CATSDQDPYNEQFF. CDR3 nucleotide sequence: TGTGCCACCAGTGACCAGGACCCTTACAATGAGCAGTTCTTC.

The chain uses TRBV20-1 and TRBJ1-4; D is ambiguous. The CDR3 spans 11 residues. Per germline, CDR1 DFQATT and CDR2 SNEGSKA (reference sequence). Trimming took 3 bases from V and 8 from J, leaving 7 bases between them. This CDR3 is CSASYDEKLFF. In DNA, the CDR3 is TGCAGTGCTAGTTATGACGAAAAACTGTTTTTT.

This clonotype was counted only a few times. The V and J genes are TRBV11-2 and TRBJ1-1; D is unresolved. Germline lookup yields CDR1 SGHAT and CDR2 FQNNGV. This CDR3 is built from 17 residues. V gave up 5 bases and J gave up 1 base, with 20 bases separating them. The CDR3 DNA sequence: TGTGCCAGCAGCCTCTCCCCGGTCGGGGTCGGGAACACTGAAGCTTTCTTT. This translates into CASSLSPVGVGNTEAFF.

The rearrangement uses TRBV12-3 or TRBV12-4 and TRBJ1-2, with 8 bases aligning to TRBD1. V shed 6 bases and J 3 bases; nucleotides not matched to a gene: 6. The CDR3 loop spans 14 amino acids. CDR3 amino acids: CASSHSGGYYGYTF. The CDR3 region has the DNA TGTGCCAGCAGCCACTCAGGGGGCTACTATGGCTACACCTTC.